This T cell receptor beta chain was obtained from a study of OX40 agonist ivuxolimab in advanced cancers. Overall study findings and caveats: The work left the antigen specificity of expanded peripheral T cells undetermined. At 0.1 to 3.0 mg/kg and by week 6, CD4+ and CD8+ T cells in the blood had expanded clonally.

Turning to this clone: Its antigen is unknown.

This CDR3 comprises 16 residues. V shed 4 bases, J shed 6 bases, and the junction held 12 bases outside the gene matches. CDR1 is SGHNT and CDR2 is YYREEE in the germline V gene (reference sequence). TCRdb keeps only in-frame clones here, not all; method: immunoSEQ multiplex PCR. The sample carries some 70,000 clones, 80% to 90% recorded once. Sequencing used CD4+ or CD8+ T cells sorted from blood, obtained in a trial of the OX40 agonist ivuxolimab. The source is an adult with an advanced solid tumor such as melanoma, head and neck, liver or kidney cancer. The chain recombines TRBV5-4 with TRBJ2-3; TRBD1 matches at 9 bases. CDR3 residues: CASSPGSQGAGDTQYF. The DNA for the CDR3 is TGTGCCAGCAGCCCTGGGTCACAGGGGGCTGGGGATACGCAGTATTTT. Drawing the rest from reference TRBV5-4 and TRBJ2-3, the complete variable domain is ETGVTQSPTHLIKTRGQQVTLRCSSQSGHNTVSWYQQALGQGPQFIFQYYREEENGRGNFPPRFSGLQFPNYSSELNVNALELDDSALYLCASSPGSQGAGDTQYFGPGTRLTVL.